Listed below are T cell receptor beta chains from one sample, sequenced in a study of CD8 T cells in ankylosing spondylitis. TCRdb used MiXCR to reprocess the 5' RACE reads, holding one entry per CDR3 protein. Among almost 250,000 distinct CDR3 sequences listed, under 35% were seen once. Sequencing used blood, either unsorted or a sorted T cell fraction (not recorded which). The receptors derive from a male donor with ankylosing spondylitis or in good health (not recorded which). Each CDR3 is given without its conserved first and last residue.

v_call cdr3_aa
TRBV30 AWSAQETQY
TRBV5-5 ASSLRGAPNQPQH
TRBV3-1 ASRALGTRPGELF
TRBV10-3 AISLLAGGLTDTQY
TRBV10-3 AITPDRDQPQH
TRBV11-2 ASSLLRHEQF
TRBV5-1 ASSLEADSPLH
TRBV20-1 SARDSEGNYGYT
TRBV7-9 ASSRTGASTDTQY
TRBV28 ASRGPGTSVETQY
TRBV6-5 ASSYSRQGRTEAF
TRBV20-1 SAQYDSYEQY
TRBV12-3/TRBV12-4 ASSPRTSGGASTDTQY
TRBV12-3/TRBV12-4 ASSRSSATGELF
TRBV12-3/TRBV12-4 ASSSGGLPLH
TRBV20-1 SAREGNSRLEQY
TRBV29-1 SVGTGTGFGNEQF
TRBV29-1 SVLAGSETQY
TRBV6-5 ASSSLGQGARYEQY
TRBV20-1 SASTAGTGEQY
TRBV5-1 ASSRSNANTGELF
TRBV5-1 ASSPQRGDNEKLF
TRBV12-3/TRBV12-4 ASSPGGSNQPQH